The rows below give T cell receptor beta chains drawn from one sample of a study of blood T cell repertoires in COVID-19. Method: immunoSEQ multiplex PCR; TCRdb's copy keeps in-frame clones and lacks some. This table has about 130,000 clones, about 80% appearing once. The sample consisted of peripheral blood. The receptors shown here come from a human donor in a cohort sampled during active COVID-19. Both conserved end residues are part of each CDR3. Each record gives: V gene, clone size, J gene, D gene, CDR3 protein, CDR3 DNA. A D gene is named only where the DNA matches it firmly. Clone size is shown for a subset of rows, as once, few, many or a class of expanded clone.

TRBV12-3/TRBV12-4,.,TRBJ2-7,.,CASSPLLTEQYF,TGTGCCAGCAGCCCCCTACTGACAGAGCAGTACTTC
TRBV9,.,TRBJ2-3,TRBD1,CASSVIDRGLTDTQYF,TGTGCCAGCAGCGTTATCGACAGGGGACTTACAGATACGCAGTATTTT
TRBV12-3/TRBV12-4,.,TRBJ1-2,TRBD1,CASSQTGPHGYTF,TGTGCCAGCAGTCAGACAGGGCCCCATGGCTACACCTTC
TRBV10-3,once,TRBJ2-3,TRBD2,CATHPGLAVSDTQYF,TGTGCCACCCACCCGGGACTAGCGGTCTCAGATACGCAGTATTTT
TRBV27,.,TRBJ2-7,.,CASSWASSYEQYF,TGTGCCAGCAGTTGGGCAAGCTCCTACGAGCAGTACTTC
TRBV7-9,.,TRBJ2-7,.,CASSLTQGNPYEQYF,TGTGCCAGCAGCTTAACCCAGGGCAACCCCTACGAGCAGTACTTC
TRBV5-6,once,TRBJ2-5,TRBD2,CASSLELASQETQYF,TGTGCCAGCAGCTTGGAACTAGCGTCCCAAGAGACCCAGTACTTC
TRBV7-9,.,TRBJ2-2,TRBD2,CASSSAGGGNTGELFF,TGTGCCAGCAGCTCTGCTGGCGGGGGGAACACCGGGGAGCTGTTTTTT
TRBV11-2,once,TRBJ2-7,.,CASSLVRGPYEQYF,TGTGCCAGCAGCTTAGTGCGGGGGCCCTACGAGCAGTACTTC
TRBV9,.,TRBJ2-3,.,CASSYQGRPTDTQYF,TGTGCCAGCAGCTACCAGGGGCGACCCACAGATACGCAGTATTTT